This TCR beta chain was retrieved from a study of a mutant IDH1 vaccine in newly diagnosed glioma. The time point here: baseline, week 1 (first vaccination visit). Treatment: pre-vaccination baseline after standard-of-care therapy. Libraries were prepared by immunoSEQ multiplex PCR; TCRdb keeps only in-frame clonotypes and omits some of them. Counted here are approximately 70,000 clones, roughly 85% occurring once; the ten biggest clones make up over 2.5%. This clone came up once. V lost 2 bases and J 0 bases, leaving 9 bases between the germline ends. The germline V gene encodes CDR1 LGHNA and CDR2 YNFKEQ. This CDR3 has 15 residues.

V and J are TRBV4-2 and TRBJ2-3; a weak D match, TRBD2 (6 bases). The sequencing used PBMCs, collected from a glioma patient treated with radiotherapy, temozolomide or both. The source is a man aged 25 to 45 with glioma. The CDR3 region is CASSQTGTSTDTQYF. The CDR3 region has the DNA TGTGCCAGCAGCCAAACCGGGACTAGCACAGATACGCAGTATTTT.